The following is a TCR beta chain sequence with its context. The CDR3 spans 11 residues. The germline V gene has CDR1 DFQATT and CDR2 SNEGSKA (reference sequence). The V gene lost 5 bases and the J gene lost 6 bases, with 10 bases spanning the gap. The source of the sample is a study of siplizumab effects on memory and regulatory T cells. The method was immunoSEQ multiplex PCR; TCRdb's version includes in-frame clones alone and lacks a portion of them. Here the sample spans roughly 92,000 clones, just under 95% being singletons. The sequence derives from a human donor in good health. Sequenced input: non-Treg CD4+ T cells sorted from blood. The J gene is TRBJ1-2, the V gene TRBV20-1; perhaps TRBD1 as D (6 bases). The CDR3 DNA sequence: TGCAGTGCTCGAACAGGGCATGGCTACACCTTC. Its protein is CSARTGHGYTF.